These T cell receptor beta chains were read from a single sample in a study of T cells in Graves' hyperthyroidism and ophthalmopathy. In TCRdb, the multiplex PCR reads were re-called with MiXCR into one record per CDR3 protein. The sample consists of about 610,000 distinct CDR3 sequences, approximately 16% of them appearing once. Source material: blood. The receptors here all came from a woman aged 40 to 49 with Graves' ophthalmopathy. CDR3s include the opening cysteine and the closing phenylalanine or tryptophan. The D gene is left open where the match is weak. Not every row has a clone size; where given, it reads once, few, many or a size class.

v_gene	d_gene	abundance	j_gene	CDR3nt	CDR3aa
TRBV18	NA	many	TRBJ2-5	TGTGCCAGCTCACCATCCGCGGGGGCCCTGGAGACCCAGTACTTC	CASSPSAGALETQYF
TRBV5-4	NA	NA	TRBJ2-5	TGTGCCAGCAGCCTGGAAGGGCCTGTCGAGACCCAGTACTTC	CASSLEGPVETQYF
TRBV6-2/TRBV6-3	NA	NA	TRBJ1-5	TGTGCCAGCCGGGTCTTTAGCAATCAGCCCCAGCATTTT	CASRVFSNQPQHF
TRBV30	NA	many	TRBJ1-2	TGTGCCTGGAGTGTCAGGGTCTCTAACTATGGCTACACCTTC	CAWSVRVSNYGYTF
TRBV15	NA	NA	TRBJ1-5	TGTGCCACCAGCCCTGCCGGGACAACCCTCCATCAGCCCCAGCATTTT	CATSPAGTTLHQPQHF
TRBV20-1	NA	few	TRBJ1-5	TGCAGTGCTAGAGATAGGGTAAAGGCGGGCAATCAGCCCCAGCATTTT	CSARDRVKAGNQPQHF
TRBV27	NA	many	TRBJ1-2	TGTGCCAGCAGTTTGGGCAGTATTCACTATGGCTACACCTTC	CASSLGSIHYGYTF
TRBV4-1	TRBD1	NA	TRBJ1-2	TGCGCCAGCAGCCCCAGGGACAGCGCGAACTATGGCTACACCTTC	CASSPRDSANYGYTF
TRBV30	NA	many	TRBJ1-1	TGTGCCTGGTCATCGATCGGAGGGCTGAACACTGAAGCTTTCTTT	CAWSSIGGLNTEAFF
TRBV9	NA	few	TRBJ2-2	TGTGCCAGCAGCGTATCTCTGGCCAGGGCAATAAACACCGGGGAGCTGTTTTTT	CASSVSLARAINTGELFF
TRBV10-3	NA	NA	TRBJ1-4	TGTGCCATCAGTCCCCATGGTGGGGGCCCTAATGAAAAACTGTTTTTT	CAISPHGGGPNEKLFF
TRBV6-6	NA	few	TRBJ1-5	TGTGCCAGCAGTTACTCGAGGGCTCAGGATCAGCCCCAGCATTTT	CASSYSRAQDQPQHF
TRBV5-1	TRBD2	NA	TRBJ2-7	TGCGCCAGCAGCTCTTCGGGACTAGCGGGTTCGAGCTCCTACGAGCAGTACTTC	CASSSSGLAGSSSYEQYF
TRBV2	TRBD2	NA	TRBJ2-2	TGTGCCAGCAGAGGGACTAGCGGGGGCACCGGGGAGCTGTTTTTT	CASRGTSGGTGELFF
TRBV24-1	NA	few	TRBJ2-1	TGTGCCACCAGTGATCCGAGTCCCAACGAAAGTAATGAGCAGTTCTTC	CATSDPSPNESNEQFF
TRBV5-1	NA	few	TRBJ1-1	TGCGCCAGCTCGCCCGAAGGAGGGTCTAAGAACACTGAAGCTTTCTTT	CASSPEGGSKNTEAFF
TRBV20-1	NA	many	TRBJ1-2	TGCAGTGCTACAGGGACACCAAACTATGGCTACACCTTC	CSATGTPNYGYTF
TRBV9	NA	NA	TRBJ1-1	TGTGCCAGCACTGAGAGGGCGGAGGGTGAAGCTTTCTTT	CASTERAEGEAFF
TRBV24-1	NA	NA	TRBJ2-1	TGTGCCACCAGTGGTAGGAACCAGGGAGAAAACAATGAGCAGTTCTTC	CATSGRNQGENNEQFF
TRBV7-2	NA	many	TRBJ2-1	TGTGCCAGCAGCTCAGGAGCTTTCTCCTACAATGAGCAGTTCTTC	CASSSGAFSYNEQFF
TRBV9	TRBD2	NA	TRBJ2-3	TGTGCCAGCAGCGTAGAGACTAGCGGGGGGACTAGCACAGATACGCAGTATTTT	CASSVETSGGTSTDTQYF
TRBV12-3/TRBV12-4	NA	few	TRBJ2-7	TGTGCCAGCAGTACGGGAGCCTTGGGCTACGAGCAGTACTTC	CASSTGALGYEQYF
TRBV2	TRBD1	many	TRBJ2-3	TGTGCCAGCAGTGATAGACAGGGGACAGATACGCAGTATTTT	CASSDRQGTDTQYF
TRBV5-1	NA	many	TRBJ2-7	TGCGCCAGCAGCTTACTAGCTGGAAGCTCCTACGAGCAGTACTTC	CASSLLAGSSYEQYF
TRBV12-3/TRBV12-4	TRBD2	many	TRBJ2-2	TGTGCCAGCAGGTCCGGGACTAGCGGGCTGAACACCGGGGAGCTGTTTTTT	CASRSGTSGLNTGELFF
TRBV11-2	TRBD1	many	TRBJ1-1	TGTGCCAGCAGCAAACCGACAGGGGGCGGGGGCTTGGACACTGAAGCTTTCTTT	CASSKPTGGGGLDTEAFF
TRBV7-2	NA	few	TRBJ2-3	TGTGCCAGCAGCTTAGATTATAACACAGATACGCAGTATTTT	CASSLDYNTDTQYF
TRBV5-1	TRBD2	many	TRBJ2-2	TGCGCCAGCAGCTTCGGACTAGCTGGGACCGGGGAGCTGTTTTTT	CASSFGLAGTGELFF
TRBV6-1	NA	many	TRBJ1-2	TGTGCCAGCAGTGAAATCCTCCTACGCGATGGCTACACCTTC	CASSEILLRDGYTF
TRBV4-1	NA	NA	TRBJ2-2	TGCGCCAGCAGCCAAGAGGGTTACGGGAACACCGGGGAGCTGTTTTTT	CASSQEGYGNTGELFF
TRBV28	TRBD1	NA	TRBJ1-5	TGTGCCAGCAGTATTGACAGGGAGGGTCAGCCCCAGCATTTT	CASSIDREGQPQHF
TRBV5-1	TRBD2	few	TRBJ2-5	TGCGCCAGCAGGTGGGGACTAGCGGGAGATGAGACCCAGTACTTC	CASRWGLAGDETQYF
TRBV18	TRBD1	NA	TRBJ1-2	TGTGCCAGCTCACCACCCGACAGGGGGAGGGGCGCATATGGCTACACCTTC	CASSPPDRGRGAYGYTF
TRBV6-1	NA	many	TRBJ2-3	TGTGCCAGCAGTCCCCAGCGGTCCAGCACAGATACGCAGTATTTT	CASSPQRSSTDTQYF
TRBV5-1	NA	many	TRBJ2-2	TGCGCCAGCAGCTTGGTTGCAGGAGAGACCGGGGAGCTGTTTTTT	CASSLVAGETGELFF
TRBV14	NA	NA	TRBJ1-1	TGTGCCAGCAGCCAACAGGGAATAGGCACTGAAGCTTTCTTT	CASSQQGIGTEAFF
TRBV5-1	TRBD1	many	TRBJ2-2	TGCGCCAGCAGCCCGGGACAGGGGGCGAACACCGGGGAGCTGTTTTTT	CASSPGQGANTGELFF
TRBV7-2	NA	few	TRBJ1-1	TGTGCCAGCAGCTTAGGTCCCAGACAGAACACTGAAGCTTTCTTT	CASSLGPRQNTEAFF
TRBV4-1	TRBD1	few	TRBJ2-7	TGCGCCAGCAGCCAGTCGACCGGGACAGACTCCTACGAGCAGTACTTC	CASSQSTGTDSYEQYF
TRBV6-1	TRBD2	few	TRBJ2-1	TGTGCCAGCAGTCGAGGGACTAGCTCCTACAATGAGCAGTTCTTC	CASSRGTSSYNEQFF